This TCR beta chain stems from a study of persistence of HIV-infected CD4 T cells. In the case of this clone: Its antigen is not identified.

The immunoSEQ assay was version 4, run in survey mode. Only in-frame clones appear in the TCRdb table, and some are missing; sequencing was by immunoSEQ multiplex PCR. The sample consists of tens of thousands of clones, about 81% of them appearing once. Cells were stimulated with overlapping HIV-1 Gag 15-mer peptides. Sorted nonresponding memory CD4+ T cells were CD40L-negative, CD69-negative, CD45RO-high. The CDR3 totals 12 residues. With 4 bases removed from V and 4 bases from J, the gap between germline ends came to 8 bases. The germline CDR1 and CDR2 sequences are SGHRS and YFSETQ. The chain carries TRBV5-1 and TRBJ1-1; possible D gene TRBD1, 5 bases. This clonotype originated in an adult man with HIV who was CMV-seropositive. The sequencing here drew on CD4+ T cells sorted from PBMCs after roughly 18-hour stimulation, taken from a patient who received antiretroviral therapy. CDR3 DNA sequence: TGCGCCAGCAGCGTCCAGGGCACTGAAGCTTTCTTT. Amino acid sequence: CASSVQGTEAFF.